A selection of T cell receptor beta chains follows, all from one sample in a study of T-cell memory formation after mild COVID-19. Via MiXCR, TCRdb re-called the 5' RACE reads, giving one row per CDR3 protein. The sample holds under 250,000 distinct CDR3 sequences; 15% are singletons and the top ten take more than 2%. The material sequenced was PBMCs or a T cell subset sorted from them (not recorded which). These receptors all come from an adult woman who had mild COVID-19 (a few samples of this study predate the infection). Cell type and time point are not known. The CDR3 runs from the conserved cysteine through the conserved F or W. A D gene is named only where the DNA matches it firmly. Expanded clones are given a class, and other clones once, few, many or no size at all.

>TRBV7-8|TRBJ2-7|few|-
CASSLDSAVLEQYF
TGTGCCAGCAGCTTAGATTCGGCAGTCCTCGAGCAGTACTTC
>TRBV20-1|TRBJ2-1|few|TRBD2
CSARHGGAGSEQFF
TGCAGTGCTAGACACGGGGGGGCCGGGAGTGAGCAGTTCTTC
>TRBV24-1|TRBJ2-1|many|-
CATSDSSASLGNEQFF
TGTGCCACCAGTGATTCGTCCGCGAGCTTGGGCAATGAGCAGTTCTTC
>TRBV4-1|TRBJ2-2|once|-
CASSLAWRGLSTGELFF
TGCGCCAGCAGCCTTGCTTGGCGGGGGCTGAGCACCGGGGAGCTGTTTTTT
>TRBV7-9|TRBJ2-7|-|TRBD2
CASSLPGLAGVNEQYF
TGTGCCAGCAGCTTACCCGGACTAGCGGGAGTCAACGAGCAGTACTTC
>TRBV7-8|TRBJ1-1|-|TRBD1
CASSPGGRRGAEAFF
TGTGCCAGCAGCCCAGGGGGGAGGAGAGGGGCTGAAGCTTTCTTT
>TRBV12-3/TRBV12-4|TRBJ2-1|many|TRBD2
CASSLSGGRYNEQFF
TGTGCCAGCAGTTTATCGGGAGGACGCTACAATGAGCAGTTCTTC
>TRBV12-3/TRBV12-4|TRBJ2-1|-|TRBD2
CASSSGTSEYNEQFF
TGTGCCAGCAGTTCGGGGACTAGCGAGTACAATGAGCAGTTCTTC
>TRBV29-1|TRBJ1-2|few|-
CSVGRTASYGYTF
TGCAGCGTTGGTCGTACAGCTTCATATGGCTACACCTTC
>TRBV18|TRBJ1-1|-|TRBD1
CASSHEQQGSAEAFF
TGTGCCAGCTCTCACGAACAACAGGGGAGTGCTGAAGCTTTCTTT
>TRBV30|TRBJ1-5|-|-
CAWSPGSNQPQHF
TGTGCCTGGAGTCCAGGGTCCAATCAGCCCCAGCATTTT
>TRBV12-3/TRBV12-4|TRBJ1-1|few|-
CASRINTEAFF
TGTGCCAGCAGAATAAACACTGAAGCTTTCTTT
>TRBV20-1|TRBJ2-3|-|-
CSATAGGTDTQYF
TGCAGTGCTACGGCCGGGGGCACAGATACGCAGTATTTT
>TRBV5-5|TRBJ2-5|-|-
CASSPEIETQYF
TGTGCCAGCAGCCCGGAGATTGAGACCCAGTACTTC
>TRBV7-2|TRBJ1-1|few|-
CASSLRQVGNTEAFF
TGTGCCAGCAGCTTAAGACAGGTGGGGAACACTGAAGCTTTCTTT
>TRBV19|TRBJ1-1|-|TRBD1
CASTPLQGATEAFF
TGTGCCAGTACCCCCCTACAGGGGGCAACTGAAGCTTTCTTT
>TRBV24-1|TRBJ1-2|few|-
CATSDTGTTYGYTF
TGTGCCACCAGTGATACCGGGACGACCTATGGCTACACCTTC
>TRBV3-1|TRBJ1-1|-|-
CASSQPLRGTEAFF
TGTGCCAGCAGCCAGCCATTACGGGGCACTGAAGCTTTCTTT
>TRBV12-3/TRBV12-4|TRBJ1-5|few|-
CASSSASGNQPQHF
TGTGCCAGCAGTTCGGCGTCAGGCAATCAGCCCCAGCATTTT
>TRBV2|TRBJ1-1|few|-
CASSVGGIEAFF
TGTGCCAGCAGTGTAGGGGGAATTGAAGCTTTCTTT
>TRBV7-9|TRBJ1-2|-|-
CASSLEVDSYTF
TGTGCCAGCAGCTTAGAGGTGGACTCTTACACCTTC
>TRBV5-1|TRBJ2-5|few|TRBD2
CASSRREGIQGYF
TGCGCCAGCAGCCGCAGGGAGGGGATCCAAGGATACTTC
>TRBV10-3|TRBJ2-2|few|-
CAISAYSGTLNTGELFF
TGTGCCATCAGTGCATACTCCGGGACGTTGAACACCGGGGAGCTGTTTTTT
>TRBV24-1|TRBJ2-7|many|TRBD2
CATSDSGTSRYEQYF
TGTGCCACCAGTGACTCCGGGACTAGCCGGTACGAGCAGTACTTC
>TRBV15|TRBJ2-3|-|-
CATSRDRSVDTQYF
TGTGCCACCAGCAGAGATCGATCTGTAGATACGCAGTATTTT
>TRBV3-1|TRBJ1-3|-|-
CASSQDRYHSGNTIYF
TGTGCCAGCAGCCAAGACCGATACCACTCTGGAAACACCATATATTTT
>TRBV24-1|TRBJ1-5|-|-
CATSARGANQPQHF
TGTGCCACCAGTGCACGGGGGGCTAATCAGCCCCAGCATTTT
>TRBV20-1|TRBJ1-1|-|-
CSASLQGNTEAFF
TGCAGTGCTAGCCTACAGGGGAACACTGAAGCTTTCTTT
>TRBV9|TRBJ2-7|few|-
CASSRQTGPGAEQYF
TGTGCCAGCAGCCGCCAAACAGGGCCTGGGGCCGAGCAGTACTTC
>TRBV24-1|TRBJ2-3|few|TRBD1
CATSEATGANTDTQYF
TGTGCCACCAGTGAGGCTACAGGGGCCAACACAGATACGCAGTATTTT
>TRBV29-1|TRBJ2-1|-|-
CSVDLWGEQFF
TGCAGCGTTGACCTATGGGGCGAGCAGTTCTTC
>TRBV28|TRBJ2-2|few|TRBD2
CASSLTNTGTSGRTGELFF
TGTGCCAGCAGTTTAACTAACACCGGGACTAGCGGGAGGACCGGGGAGCTGTTTTTT